This T cell receptor (beta chain) stems from a study of graft-versus-host responses after intestinal transplantation. About the study: Transplants given to recipients were multivisceral, liver-intestinal, or isolated intestinal. Following induction with anti-thymocyte globulin, all recipients were given tacrolimus and steroids for approximately 3 years. Regarding the study as a whole: Recipient marrow held GvH clones, some first seen in ileum or blood. Peak circulating GvH clone levels tracked with early post-transplant HvG declines.

About this clone: Its antigen remains unknown.

Using immunoSEQ multiplex PCR, the repertoire was profiled, and TCRdb retains in-frame clones only, with some absent. Here the sample spans some 23,000 clones, 94% being singletons. Germline V gene sequence: CDR1 SGHTS, CDR2 YDEGEE. The CDR3 is made up of 17 amino acids. V lost 4 bases, J lost 8 bases, and 11 bases stayed unmatched. Material: PBMCs, obtained 156 days after intestinal transplant. The J gene is TRBJ2-1, the V gene TRBV5-8; 14 positions match TRBD2. The source of this sequence is a human patient who received an intestinal transplant, so some T cells may come from the graft donor. This CDR3 is CASSQGLAGALDHEQFF. The CDR3 DNA sequence: TGTGCCAGCAGCCAGGGACTAGCGGGGGCCTTAGACCATGAGCAGTTCTTC.